The source of this T cell receptor (beta chain) is a study of cytomegalovirus exposure and HLA in healthy donors. The study's findings and limits: Per a prior analysis, the majority of TCR beta V segments were productive roughly 90% or roughly 30% of the time. Later analysis suggested links between common viral pathogens and several top significant clusters.

The germline V gene encodes CDR1 SGHDT and CDR2 YYEEEE. The CDR3 has 17 amino acids. With V trimmed by 1 base and J by 4 bases, 11 bases remained unmatched. Worth noting for this clone: Its matching antigen is unknown.

At collection, donors were nominally healthy, but unrecorded immune exposures were probable. The PCR ran on 60 Vbeta and 13 Jbeta primers. Method: immunoSEQ multiplex PCR; TCRdb's copy keeps in-frame clones and lacks some. There are about 160,000 clones in the sample; about 75% occur only once, and approximately 2.4% lies in the top ten. This receptor was obtained from a female donor in good health and CMV-seronegative. This chain uses TRBV5-6 with TRBJ1-5, with 7 bases identical to TRBD1. The material sequenced was PBMCs. The CDR3 sequence: CASSLSRTGVWNQPQHF. The DNA for the CDR3 is TGTGCCAGCAGCTTGAGTAGAACAGGGGTCTGGAATCAGCCCCAGCATTTT.